The rows below give T cell receptor beta chains drawn from one sample of a study of CD8+ T cells in alopecia areata. TCRdb's table, derived via immunoSEQ multiplex PCR, lists solely in-frame clones and lacks some. Of approximately 140,000 clones in the sample, roughly 50% were seen once. Sequenced input: CD4+ T cells sorted from blood. The receptor set was obtained from a human donor with alopecia areata. Each CDR3 is given without its conserved first and last residue. Fields, in order: CDR3 protein, clone size, V gene, J gene. Size values are once, few and many counts, or a class for expanded clones, and some rows have none.

CDR3 protein: ASSPVAGNGAEQF
clone size: NA
V gene: TRBV7-9
J gene: TRBJ2-1

CDR3 protein: ASSLQGGNQPQH
clone size: NA
V gene: TRBV27
J gene: TRBJ1-5

CDR3 protein: SVDFTGGTYNEQF
clone size: few
V gene: TRBV29-1
J gene: TRBJ2-1

CDR3 protein: ASSQLGLPKNIQY
clone size: NA
V gene: TRBV4-1
J gene: TRBJ2-4

CDR3 protein: SVRRLITDTQY
clone size: NA
V gene: TRBV29-1
J gene: TRBJ2-3

CDR3 protein: SESGGPWNEQF
clone size: once
V gene: TRBV29-1
J gene: TRBJ2-1

CDR3 protein: ASRDYNEQF
clone size: NA
V gene: TRBV5-1
J gene: TRBJ2-1

CDR3 protein: ASRSGVHYEQY
clone size: NA
V gene: TRBV6-5
J gene: TRBJ2-7

CDR3 protein: ASTQGTNTEAF
clone size: NA
V gene: TRBV25-1
J gene: TRBJ1-1

CDR3 protein: ASSSTGYYGYT
clone size: few
V gene: TRBV28
J gene: TRBJ1-2

CDR3 protein: AWSVQSAGANVLT
clone size: NA
V gene: TRBV30
J gene: TRBJ2-6

CDR3 protein: ASSYSIPPDYT
clone size: NA
V gene: TRBV6-5
J gene: TRBJ1-2

CDR3 protein: ASSQQGAVNEQF
clone size: few
V gene: TRBV18
J gene: TRBJ2-1

CDR3 protein: ASSRTGGNTEAF
clone size: NA
V gene: TRBV6-5
J gene: TRBJ1-1

CDR3 protein: SVVPGERPYNEQF
clone size: NA
V gene: TRBV29-1
J gene: TRBJ2-1

CDR3 protein: ASSVPGHLNTEAF
clone size: NA
V gene: TRBV25-1
J gene: TRBJ1-1

CDR3 protein: SAQAGTGSTDTQY
clone size: few
V gene: TRBV29-1
J gene: TRBJ2-3

CDR3 protein: AARGGGDEKLF
clone size: few
V gene: TRBV10-3
J gene: TRBJ1-4

CDR3 protein: ASSIIYNEQF
clone size: NA
V gene: TRBV19
J gene: TRBJ2-1

CDR3 protein: SVRDRPSSYEQY
clone size: few
V gene: TRBV29-1
J gene: TRBJ2-7

CDR3 protein: SVKTGLDQPQH
clone size: few
V gene: TRBV29-1
J gene: TRBJ1-5

CDR3 protein: ASSIAGGGHPDTQY
clone size: once
V gene: TRBV9
J gene: TRBJ2-3

CDR3 protein: ASIGGQTDYGYT
clone size: few
V gene: TRBV6-6
J gene: TRBJ1-2

CDR3 protein: SVVAKGASGSYEQY
clone size: NA
V gene: TRBV29-1
J gene: TRBJ2-7

CDR3 protein: ASRAGTGNQPQH
clone size: NA
V gene: TRBV2
J gene: TRBJ1-5

CDR3 protein: ASRVAGAYNEQF
clone size: few
V gene: TRBV2
J gene: TRBJ2-1

CDR3 protein: SGTQREVPYNEQF
clone size: NA
V gene: TRBV29-1
J gene: TRBJ2-1

CDR3 protein: ASSLGGTKNIQY
clone size: few
V gene: TRBV28
J gene: TRBJ2-4

CDR3 protein: ASSLEAGSGETQY
clone size: few
V gene: TRBV5-1
J gene: TRBJ2-5

CDR3 protein: ASSAGTVNYGYT
clone size: once
V gene: TRBV6-5
J gene: TRBJ1-2

CDR3 protein: SVEGGTQETQY
clone size: few
V gene: TRBV29-1
J gene: TRBJ2-5

CDR3 protein: ASSGTWVDEQF
clone size: NA
V gene: TRBV19
J gene: TRBJ2-1

CDR3 protein: ASSYGLAEKQY
clone size: NA
V gene: TRBV5-1
J gene: TRBJ2-7

CDR3 protein: ASSRGQGYEQY
clone size: NA
V gene: TRBV28
J gene: TRBJ2-7

CDR3 protein: ASSEAAGNAF
clone size: NA
V gene: TRBV2
J gene: TRBJ1-1

CDR3 protein: SVGASSYEQY
clone size: NA
V gene: TRBV29-1
J gene: TRBJ2-7

CDR3 protein: SGGEDRYEQY
clone size: NA
V gene: TRBV29-1
J gene: TRBJ2-7

CDR3 protein: AISDIRGDGAF
clone size: NA
V gene: TRBV10-3
J gene: TRBJ1-1

CDR3 protein: ASTSGSSTDTQY
clone size: few
V gene: TRBV5-1
J gene: TRBJ2-3

CDR3 protein: ASSRTRTGELF
clone size: few
V gene: TRBV14
J gene: TRBJ2-2

CDR3 protein: ASSIGQQNTGELF
clone size: few
V gene: TRBV19
J gene: TRBJ2-2

CDR3 protein: ASSSRDPDTQY
clone size: NA
V gene: TRBV7-2
J gene: TRBJ2-3

CDR3 protein: SVGRDRGTDTQY
clone size: few
V gene: TRBV29-1
J gene: TRBJ2-3

CDR3 protein: ASRPAGGTYNEQF
clone size: NA
V gene: TRBV2
J gene: TRBJ2-1

CDR3 protein: SVGVWGAGEAF
clone size: few
V gene: TRBV29-1
J gene: TRBJ1-1

CDR3 protein: ASSQGQGPNKPGELF
clone size: NA
V gene: TRBV4-1
J gene: TRBJ2-2

CDR3 protein: SVERALNTKAF
clone size: NA
V gene: TRBV29-1
J gene: TRBJ1-1

CDR3 protein: ASTTVADTQY
clone size: NA
V gene: TRBV2
J gene: TRBJ2-3

CDR3 protein: ASSPPTRRDEQY
clone size: NA
V gene: TRBV18
J gene: TRBJ2-7

CDR3 protein: ASMRGGSDEQF
clone size: NA
V gene: TRBV5-1
J gene: TRBJ2-1

CDR3 protein: ASSSGSGTDTQY
clone size: few
V gene: TRBV5-1
J gene: TRBJ2-3

CDR3 protein: ASSLVGGVGQPQH
clone size: NA
V gene: TRBV5-1
J gene: TRBJ1-5

CDR3 protein: SARGGYEQY
clone size: NA
V gene: TRBV20-1
J gene: TRBJ2-7

CDR3 protein: ASSPDSQETQY
clone size: few
V gene: TRBV4-2
J gene: TRBJ2-5

CDR3 protein: ASSTSRGSETQY
clone size: once
V gene: TRBV25-1
J gene: TRBJ2-5